Given below is one T cell receptor (beta chain) in context. Its specificity is unknown. MiXCR, applied by TCRdb to the reads, yields one record per CDR3 protein. Among more than 150,000 distinct CDR3 sequences listed, 23% were seen once. V was clipped by 7 bases and J by 2 bases; unmatched bases: 6. The CDR3 runs to 14 residues. The data belong to a study of T cell repertoires in cytomegalovirus infection. Whole-study context: Matching HLA type, along with CMV infection, was indicated by public TCR beta signatures. General observations from the study: Cumulative public TCR beta family frequency identified CMV carriers with the relevant HLA.

Sequencing used PBMCs. The V call is TRBV12-3 or TRBV12-4, the J call TRBJ2-5; 8 nucleotides agree with TRBD1. The receptor was isolated from a human donor in good health (CMV status not recorded). Some clones in this sample may be carry-over from other donors' samples. Here the CDR3 DNA reads TGTGCCAGCAACCGACAGGGGTGGCAAGAGACCCAGTACTTC. This translates into CASNRQGWQETQYF.